This section outlines one T cell receptor beta chain sequence together with its context. Antigen unknown. The data were obtained in a study of shared clonotypes between healthy human individuals. The length of the CDR3 is 15 residues. Trimming shortened V by 0 bases and J by 0 bases, and 8 bases separated the two germline ends. Germline V gives CDR1 SGHRS, CDR2 YFSETQ. Source study methods: Junction-only sequences produced by ImmunoSEQ had no quality scores, so filtering differed. Sequenced by immunoSEQ multiplex PCR; TCRdb stores in-frame clones only, minus some. Clone size and the V and J calls come from that table; the DNA yielded D and trimming. The data contain about 680,000 clones, about 74% of them singletons. There were only Caucasian adults among the donors, and all lived in Nashville, Tennessee. Notes on the study in general: The four-donor shared clonotypes exceeded non-shared clonotypes in generation probability, with non-shared ones scoring lower.

The V and J genes are TRBV5-1 and TRBJ2-3; D not certain. What was sequenced was memory CD4+ T cells sorted from blood. Specified subset: CD45RA-negative fraction. The sequence was obtained from a woman aged 30 to 39 in good health. The CDR3 region is CASSLASVSTDTQYF. The CDR3 DNA sequence: TGCGCCAGCAGCTTGGCCAGTGTGAGCACAGATACGCAGTATTTT.